One sample yielded the 32 T cell receptor beta chains listed below, sequenced in a study of blood T cells in healthy people across ages (dated by TCRdb to the mid-2010s). Library method: 5' RACE. The data were produced on an Illumina HiSeq 2500. A second PCR of about 6 to 11 cycles was performed with a sample-barcoded 5' primer and a J-beta primer mix. TCRdb applied fastp at Q25 and MiXCR to the public reads, then kept only in-frame beta chains. Each entry merges the rows of one CDR3 protein and shows their most common DNA and genes. This sample comprises 850,000 or so distinct CDR3 sequences, under 30% of them detected only once. The ten biggest clones cover roughly 17% of the sample. Material: blood. These receptors came from an elderly woman in good health.

This clonotype was picked up a small number of times. A much more abundant neighbour one base away suggests this may be a read error. The CDR3 DNA reads TGTGCCAGTTCGTTCGCCCTTATATACAATGAGCAGTACTTC. As protein: CASSFALIYNEQYF. The chain links TRBV7-2 to TRBJ2-1; no clear D gene. The J call is doubtful: the DNA matches TRBJ2-7 better. The germline gives CDR1 SGHTA, CDR2 FQGNSA. The CDR3 spans 14 residues.

A few counts support this clonotype. The DNA of the CDR3 is TGTGCCAGCAGCCAAACTAGCGGGGGTTTTCAAGGGAATGAGCAGTTCTTC. This sequence encodes CASSQTSGGFQGNEQFF. This chain links TRBV7-8 with TRBJ2-1; 11 bases are a match to TRBD2. The trim removed 5 bases at V and 7 bases at J, leaving 13 bases unmatched. CDR3 length equals 17 residues. CDR1 SGHVS and CDR2 FQNEAQ come from the germline V gene.

This clonotype was recorded a few times. J is TRBJ2-3 and V is TRBV6-2 or TRBV6-3; 10 positions agree with TRBD2. Trimming took 0 bases from V and 7 from J; bases not matched to a gene: 10. CDR3 length: 17 residues. Germline-derived CDR1 and CDR2 are MNHEY and SVGEGT. The CDR3 DNA is TGTGCCAGCAGTTACTCACAACTAGCGGGATTCGGTAATACGCAGTATTTT. Translating gives CASSYSQLAGFGNTQYF.

This clonotype was detected many times. The chain couples TRBV28 to TRBJ1-2; TRBD1 aligns across 9 bases. Germline V gene sequence: CDR1 MDHEN, CDR2 SYDVKM. Losses at the gene ends were 3 bases for V and 7 bases for J; bases not matched to a gene: 6. CDR3 length: 14 amino acids. This chain's CDR3 is CASSFPQGAGGYTF. CDR3 nucleotide sequence: TGTGCCAGCAGTTTTCCACAGGGGGCCGGTGGCTACACCTTC.

This clonotype was detected only a few times. V is TRBV20-1 and J is TRBJ1-1; 8 bases are a match to TRBD1. From germline, CDR1 is DFQATT and CDR2 SNEGSKA (reference sequence). The CDR3 length is 13 residues. V dropped 3 bases and J dropped 6; count of bases not matched to a gene: 6. In DNA form, the CDR3 reads TGCAGTGCTAGGCAGGACAGGGCCTCTGAAGCTTTCTTT. Protein product: CSARQDRASEAFF.

In this sample, this clonotype turned up a few times. V and J are TRBV11-3 and TRBJ1-2; TRBD1 might be the D (6 bases). Per germline, CDR1 SGHNT and CDR2 YENEEA. V was clipped by 4 bases and J by 5 bases, with 20 bases between them. The CDR3 totals 16 residues. CDR3: CASSSRQVRGIYGYTF. DNA of the CDR3: TGTGCCAGCAGCTCCCGACAGGTCCGGGGGATATATGGCTACACCTTC.

This clonotype was found a few times. Since a much larger clone is just one base distant, this may be a read error. The V gene is TRBV20-1, the J gene TRBJ2-4; D remains ambiguous. CDR1 is DFQATT and CDR2 is SNEGSKA in the germline V gene (reference sequence). The CDR3 has 17 amino acids. The CDR3 spells CSVRDDVQALAKNIQYF. The DNA for the CDR3 is TGCAGTGTTAGAGATGATGTCCAGGCGCTAGCCAAAAACATTCAGTACTTC.

This clonotype was seen a handful of times. The V gene is TRBV5-1, the J gene TRBJ2-2; possibly TRBD1 for D (5 bases). CDR1 SGHRS and CDR2 YFSETQ come from the germline V gene. There are 14 residues in the CDR3. Trimming removed 5 bases at V and 6 bases at J, with 14 bases between. The CDR3 protein is CASRGLDTSGELFF. As DNA, the CDR3 is TGCGCCAGCAGGGGTCTGGACACTTCCGGGGAGCTGTTTTTT.

Notes on this clonotype: A much larger clone lies one base from this, so it may be a read error. The J gene is TRBJ1-6, the V gene TRBV7-2; possibly TRBD1 for D (5 bases). CDR1 SGHTA and CDR2 FQGNSA come from the germline V gene. This CDR3 region has 15 residues. CDR3 amino acids: CASSFETGYNLPLHF. CDR3 nucleotides: TGTGCCAGCAGCTTCGAAACAGGTTATAATTTACCCCTCCACTTT.

Of note for this clonotype: A single base separates this from a much larger clone, so it may be a read error. The gene calls are TRBV7-2 and TRBJ2-5, with D uncertain. The V end lost 3 bases, the J end lost 2 bases, and 7 bases lay between the germline ends. Germline loops: CDR1 SGHTA, CDR2 FQGNSA. The CDR3 length is 13 residues. The CDR3 is CASSFSFQETQYF. The CDR3 nucleotides are TGTGCCAGCAGCTTCTCCTTTCAAGAGACCCAGTACTTC.

This chain connects TRBV7-2 to TRBJ2-3, with D possibly TRBD1 on 5 matching bases. Per germline, CDR1 SGHTA and CDR2 FQGNSA. With 5 bases removed from V and 3 bases from J, the gap between germline ends came to 9 bases. The CDR3 has 13 amino acids. DNA of the CDR3: TGTGCCAGCAGCATGGGGCTGACAGATACGCAGTATTTT. Translating it yields CASSMGLTDTQYF. The whole variable domain, remainder taken from reference TRBV7-2 and TRBJ2-3, is GAGVSQSPSNKVTEKGKDVELRCDPISGHTALYWYRQSLGQGLEFLIYFQGNSAPDKSGLPSDRFSAERTGGSVSTLTIQRTQQEDSAVYLCASSMGLTDTQYFGPGTRLTVL.

Remarks on this clonotype: A much larger clone differs by one base, so this may be a read error. This rearrangement joins TRBV7-2 to TRBJ1-6, with D perhaps TRBD1 (5 bases). This CDR3 has 13 residues. In germline, CDR1 is SGHTA, CDR2 FQGNSA. CDR3 in DNA: TGTGTCAGCAGCTTAGTCGGGGCTTCACCCCTCCACTTT. Protein sequence: CVSSLVGASPLHF.

The chain joins TRBV6-1 to TRBJ1-6, with D possibly being TRBD1 (5 bases). CDR3 length equals 17 residues. Trimming took off 1 base at V and 0 bases at J, with 10 bases between the two ends. Germline V CDR1 and CDR2: MNHNS, SASEGT. The CDR3 coding sequence is TGTGCCAGCAGTGAAGATAGGGGAAGCTCCTATAATTCACCCCTCCACTTT. Translated: CASSEDRGSSYNSPLHF.

As for this clonotype: The junction and the germline gene differ at one end; a read error may be behind it. The genes are TRBV19 and TRBJ2-1; D is unclear. CDR3 length: 14 residues. The V gene's germline CDR1 is LNHDA and CDR2 SQIVND (reference sequence). The CDR3 nucleotides are TGTGCCAGTAGGCCCCTAGGCAGCTACAATGGGCAGTTCTTC. This translates into CASRPLGSYNGQFF.

This clonotype showed up just once. V is TRBV2 and J is TRBJ2-5; 9 bases align to TRBD1. The J call may be incorrect, as the DNA end agrees better with TRBJ2-7. This CDR3 is 13 amino acids long. Germline V CDR1 and CDR2: SNHLY, FYNNEI. CDR3 protein: CASNRDREYEQYF. The DNA for the CDR3 is TGTGCCAGCAACCGGGACAGGGAGTACGAGCAGTACTTC.

This clonotype was recorded at least ten times. The CDR3 protein is CASSYSDGGNYGYTF. The CDR3 DNA is TGTGCCAGCAGTTACTCGGATGGGGGCAACTATGGCTACACCTTC. The rearrangement joins TRBV6-6 to TRBJ1-2; TRBD1 is a possible D gene (6 bases). The CDR3 spans 15 residues. The ends were cut back, 0 bases at V and 2 bases at J, with 10 bases in the middle. The germline V gene has CDR1 MNHNY and CDR2 SVGAGI (reference sequence).

This clonotype has a count of ten or more. The rearrangement uses TRBV28 and TRBJ1-4; D not resolved. CDR1 and CDR2 (germline): MDHEN, SYDVKM. This CDR3 has 13 amino acids. Trimming shortened V by 5 bases and J by 0 bases, and 4 bases separated the two germline ends. CDR3 region: CASSPTTNEKLFF. The CDR3 nucleotides are TGTGCCAGCAGTCCAACAACTAATGAAAAACTGTTTTTT.

This clonotype was seen a few times. The chain couples TRBV20-1 to TRBJ1-5, with 9 bases fitting TRBD1. There are 15 residues in the CDR3. The germline V gene has CDR1 DFQATT and CDR2 SNEGSKA (reference sequence). V lost 6 bases and J lost 3; bases outside the gene matches: 9. The CDR3 DNA sequence: TGCAGTGCGGCCGGGACAGGGTTGGTCAATCAGCCCCAGCATTTT. It codes for CSAAGTGLVNQPQHF.

This clonotype has a count of ten or more. The chain carries TRBV7-6 and TRBJ2-5; 8 nucleotides line up with TRBD1. With V trimmed by 3 bases and J by 4 bases, 7 bases remained unmatched. CDR1 and CDR2 from the germline V gene are SGHVS and FNYEAQ. This CDR3 comprises 15 residues. CDR3 protein: CASSFSGQGRETQYF. CDR3 bases: TGTGCCAGCAGCTTTTCTGGACAGGGTAGAGAGACCCAGTACTTC.

The table lists this clonotype with many counts. The V and J genes are TRBV10-3 and TRBJ2-1, with TRBD2 matching 10 bases. The CDR3 has 14 residues. J gave up 7 bases and V 5 bases, and 5 bases lay outside the gene matches. In germline, CDR1 is ENHRY, CDR2 SYGVKD. CDR3 nucleotide sequence: TGTGCCATCAGTAGCGGGGGGGCCTGGAATGAGCAGTTCTTC. Translating gives CAISSGGAWNEQFF.

This clonotype was seen many times. V and J are TRBV7-9 and TRBJ1-5; unclear D gene. Germline loops: CDR1 SEHNR, CDR2 FQNEAQ (reference sequence). This CDR3 comprises 13 residues. V lost 5 bases and J lost 5, with 10 bases in between. The CDR3 sequence is CASSTYQDQPQHF. The DNA of the CDR3 is TGTGCCAGCAGCACGTACCAAGATCAGCCCCAGCATTTT.

This rearrangement joins TRBV6-5 to TRBJ2-1; 7 nucleotides align to TRBD2. Trimming cost V 6 bases and J 6 bases; bases outside gene matches: 14. Germline CDR1 and CDR2: MNHEY and SVGAGI. The CDR3 is made up of 16 amino acids. The CDR3 is CASSPIGLGVSNEQFF. The CDR3 bases are TGTGCCAGCAGCCCGATTGGACTAGGGGTTAGCAATGAGCAGTTCTTC.

Note on this clonotype: A much larger clone differs by one base, so this may be a read error. The rearrangement joins TRBV7-2 to TRBJ2-3; tentatively, D is TRBD1 or TRBD2 (5 bases each). The CDR3 extends over 15 amino acids. CDR1 is SGHTA and CDR2 is FQGNSA in the germline V gene. V lost 6 bases and J 8 bases, leaving 21 bases between the germline ends. CDR3 region: CASSPGRVGAGTQYF. CDR3 in DNA: TGTGCCAGCAGTCCCGGAAGGGTCGGGGCAGGTACGCAGTATTTT.

This clonotype was recorded at least ten times. V and J are TRBV7-9 and TRBJ2-5; 9 positions match TRBD1. Germline loops: CDR1 SEHNR, CDR2 FQNEAQ (reference sequence). Germline trimming cut 6 bases from V and 4 bases from J; bases unmatched to any gene: 9. The CDR3 contains 15 residues. This CDR3 is CASSMDRGVGETQYF. In DNA, the CDR3 is TGTGCCAGCAGTATGGACAGGGGAGTAGGAGAGACCCAGTACTTC.

The V call is TRBV7-2, the J call TRBJ1-3; TRBD1 matches 8 bases. This CDR3 has 17 residues. Trimming cost V 1 base and J 4 bases; bases outside gene matches: 9. Per germline, CDR1 SGHTA and CDR2 FQGNSA. The CDR3 nucleotides are TGTGCCAGCAGCTTAGTGGGAGTGACAGGGGTCGGAAACACCATATATTTT. Translating it yields CASSLVGVTGVGNTIYF.

The sample holds many counts of this clonotype. The chain employs TRBV7-9 and TRBJ2-7; TRBD1 matches 9 bases. J gave up 4 bases and V 3 bases, and 10 bases lay outside the gene matches. Germline CDR1 and CDR2: SEHNR and FQNEAQ (reference sequence). The CDR3 contains 16 residues. The CDR3 is CASSFAPGQGFYEQYF. The CDR3 nucleotides read TGTGCCAGCAGCTTCGCCCCGGGACAGGGTTTTTACGAGCAGTACTTC.

Concerning this clonotype: A much larger clone lies a single base off, so this may be a read error. The rearrangement uses TRBV7-2 and TRBJ1-5; TRBD1 aligns across 7 bases. Germline-derived CDR1 and CDR2 are SGHTA and FQGNSA. This CDR3 comprises 15 residues. CDR3 nucleotide sequence: TGTTCCAGCAGCTGGAGGCAGGGGGTAGAGCAGCCCCAGCATTTT. Protein sequence: CSSSWRQGVEQPQHF. Full variable domain (outside the CDR3, taken from reference TRBV7-2 and TRBJ1-5): GAGVSQSPSNKVTEKGKDVELRCDPISGHTALYWYRQSLGQGLEFLIYFQGNSAPDKSGLPSDRFSAERTGGSVSTLTIQRTQQEDSAVYLCSSSWRQGVEQPQHFGDGTRLSIL.

For this clonotype: This may come from a read error, since a much larger clone is one base off. The chain recombines TRBV4-3 with TRBJ2-7, with D uncertain. Germline V gene sequence: CDR1 LGHNA, CDR2 YSLEER. The CDR3 loop spans 14 amino acids. CDR3 in amino acids: CAGSHRQESYEQYF. The CDR3 DNA reads TGCGCCGGCAGCCATCGGCAGGAATCCTACGAGCAGTACTTC.

This clonotype was seen ten or more times. The CDR3 spells CASSEGQYNSPLHF. For the CDR3, the DNA is TGCGCCAGCAGCGAGGGACAGTATAATTCACCCCTCCACTTT. This rearrangement joins TRBV5-1 to TRBJ1-6; 7 bases match TRBD1. This CDR3 is 14 amino acids long. J lost 4 bases, V lost 4 bases, and 2 bases had no gene match. The V gene's germline CDR1 is SGHRS and CDR2 YFSETQ.

This clonotype has more than one count but fewer than ten. This may arise from a read error, as a much more abundant clone is one base away. The V and J genes are TRBV24-1 and TRBJ1-2; 8 bases are a match to TRBD1. Per the germline V gene, CDR1 is KGHDR and CDR2 is SFDVKD. The CDR3 has 11 amino acids. The chain's CDR3 is CVAGTGYGYTF. The DNA for the CDR3 is TGTGTCGCCGGGACAGGCTATGGCTACACCTTC.

There are many counts of this clonotype. The chain joins TRBV20-1 to TRBJ2-1; D assignment may be TRBD1 or TRBD2 (7 bases each). Germline V lookup: CDR1 DFQATT, CDR2 SNEGSKA (reference sequence). The ends were cut back, 3 bases at V and 9 bases at J, with 30 bases in the middle. This CDR3 is built from 18 residues. The chain's CDR3 is CSASPLARGGGFTSEQFF. The CDR3 DNA is TGCAGTGCTAGTCCCCTAGCCAGGGGGGGGGGTTTTACATCTGAGCAGTTCTTC.

In this sample, this clonotype turned up a few times. Just one base apart from a much larger clone, this may be a read error. The rearrangement links TRBV24-1 to TRBJ2-5, with D maybe TRBD1 (5 bases). The CDR3 contains 11 residues. The germline gives CDR1 KGHDR, CDR2 SFDVKD. The V and J ends lost 4 bases and 11 bases respectively, with 10 bases between them. CDR3 coding DNA: TGTGCCACCAGTGAACTGGACATACAGTACTTC. Amino acid sequence: CATSELDIQYF.